The present T cell receptor (beta chain) was sequenced within a study of blood T cell repertoires in COVID-19. This clone was observed a single time. Germline V gene data show CDR1 as LGHDT and CDR2 as YNNKEL (reference sequence). The V end lost 2 bases, the J end lost 5 bases, and 12 bases lay between the germline ends. The CDR3 runs 14 residues. Original data processing: The assay estimated nucleated cells by amplifying reference gene primers. This table comes from immunoSEQ multiplex PCR, and its TCRdb copy is limited to in-frame clones, with some not included. The D gene and trimming were derived from the DNA, and the V and J assignments and clone size from that table. The profile covers some 190,000 clones, with 75% to 85% appearing a single time and about 7.2% taken by the ten largest.

The V call is TRBV3-1 (or the pseudogene TRBV3-2), the J call TRBJ1-1; D is perhaps TRBD1 (5 bases). Specimen: peripheral blood. The receptor's source is a man between 60 and 70 years old with acute or convalescent COVID-19. In DNA form, the CDR3 reads TGTGCCAGCAGCCAACAGGGTGGGCGGACTGAAGCTTTCTTT. Translation: CASSQQGGRTEAFF.